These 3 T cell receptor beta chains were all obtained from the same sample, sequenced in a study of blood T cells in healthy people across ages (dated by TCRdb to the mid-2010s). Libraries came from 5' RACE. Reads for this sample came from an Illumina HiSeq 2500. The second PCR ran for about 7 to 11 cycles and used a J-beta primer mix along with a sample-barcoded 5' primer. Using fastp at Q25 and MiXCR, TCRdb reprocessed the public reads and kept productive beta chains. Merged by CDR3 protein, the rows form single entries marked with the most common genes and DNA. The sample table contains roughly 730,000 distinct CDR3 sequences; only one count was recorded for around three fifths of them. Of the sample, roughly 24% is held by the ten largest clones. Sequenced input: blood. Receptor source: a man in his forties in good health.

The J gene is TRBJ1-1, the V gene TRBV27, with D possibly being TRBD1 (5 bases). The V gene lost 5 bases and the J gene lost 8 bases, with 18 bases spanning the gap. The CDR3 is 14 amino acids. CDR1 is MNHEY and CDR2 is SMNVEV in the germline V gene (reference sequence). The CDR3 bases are TGTGCCAGCAGTGACTTTCAGGGTTCCCAAGAAGCTTTCTTT. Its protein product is CASSDFQGSQEAFF.

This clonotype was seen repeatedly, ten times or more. CDR3 sequence reads: CSAWTGSTDTQYF. The CDR3 nucleotides read TGCAGTGCATGGACGGGTAGCACAGATACGCAGTATTTT. The V and J genes are TRBV20-1 and TRBJ2-3; D is undetermined. In germline, CDR1 is DFQATT, CDR2 SNEGSKA (reference sequence). The CDR3 has 13 amino acids. Trimming took off 6 bases at V and 0 bases at J, with 10 bases between the two ends.

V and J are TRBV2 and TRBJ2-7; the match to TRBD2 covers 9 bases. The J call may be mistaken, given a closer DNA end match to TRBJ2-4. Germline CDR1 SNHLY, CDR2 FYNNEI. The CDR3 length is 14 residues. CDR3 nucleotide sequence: TGTGCCAGCAGTGAGGCGGGAGGGGGGAGCATTCAGTACTTC. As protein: CASSEAGGGSIQYF.